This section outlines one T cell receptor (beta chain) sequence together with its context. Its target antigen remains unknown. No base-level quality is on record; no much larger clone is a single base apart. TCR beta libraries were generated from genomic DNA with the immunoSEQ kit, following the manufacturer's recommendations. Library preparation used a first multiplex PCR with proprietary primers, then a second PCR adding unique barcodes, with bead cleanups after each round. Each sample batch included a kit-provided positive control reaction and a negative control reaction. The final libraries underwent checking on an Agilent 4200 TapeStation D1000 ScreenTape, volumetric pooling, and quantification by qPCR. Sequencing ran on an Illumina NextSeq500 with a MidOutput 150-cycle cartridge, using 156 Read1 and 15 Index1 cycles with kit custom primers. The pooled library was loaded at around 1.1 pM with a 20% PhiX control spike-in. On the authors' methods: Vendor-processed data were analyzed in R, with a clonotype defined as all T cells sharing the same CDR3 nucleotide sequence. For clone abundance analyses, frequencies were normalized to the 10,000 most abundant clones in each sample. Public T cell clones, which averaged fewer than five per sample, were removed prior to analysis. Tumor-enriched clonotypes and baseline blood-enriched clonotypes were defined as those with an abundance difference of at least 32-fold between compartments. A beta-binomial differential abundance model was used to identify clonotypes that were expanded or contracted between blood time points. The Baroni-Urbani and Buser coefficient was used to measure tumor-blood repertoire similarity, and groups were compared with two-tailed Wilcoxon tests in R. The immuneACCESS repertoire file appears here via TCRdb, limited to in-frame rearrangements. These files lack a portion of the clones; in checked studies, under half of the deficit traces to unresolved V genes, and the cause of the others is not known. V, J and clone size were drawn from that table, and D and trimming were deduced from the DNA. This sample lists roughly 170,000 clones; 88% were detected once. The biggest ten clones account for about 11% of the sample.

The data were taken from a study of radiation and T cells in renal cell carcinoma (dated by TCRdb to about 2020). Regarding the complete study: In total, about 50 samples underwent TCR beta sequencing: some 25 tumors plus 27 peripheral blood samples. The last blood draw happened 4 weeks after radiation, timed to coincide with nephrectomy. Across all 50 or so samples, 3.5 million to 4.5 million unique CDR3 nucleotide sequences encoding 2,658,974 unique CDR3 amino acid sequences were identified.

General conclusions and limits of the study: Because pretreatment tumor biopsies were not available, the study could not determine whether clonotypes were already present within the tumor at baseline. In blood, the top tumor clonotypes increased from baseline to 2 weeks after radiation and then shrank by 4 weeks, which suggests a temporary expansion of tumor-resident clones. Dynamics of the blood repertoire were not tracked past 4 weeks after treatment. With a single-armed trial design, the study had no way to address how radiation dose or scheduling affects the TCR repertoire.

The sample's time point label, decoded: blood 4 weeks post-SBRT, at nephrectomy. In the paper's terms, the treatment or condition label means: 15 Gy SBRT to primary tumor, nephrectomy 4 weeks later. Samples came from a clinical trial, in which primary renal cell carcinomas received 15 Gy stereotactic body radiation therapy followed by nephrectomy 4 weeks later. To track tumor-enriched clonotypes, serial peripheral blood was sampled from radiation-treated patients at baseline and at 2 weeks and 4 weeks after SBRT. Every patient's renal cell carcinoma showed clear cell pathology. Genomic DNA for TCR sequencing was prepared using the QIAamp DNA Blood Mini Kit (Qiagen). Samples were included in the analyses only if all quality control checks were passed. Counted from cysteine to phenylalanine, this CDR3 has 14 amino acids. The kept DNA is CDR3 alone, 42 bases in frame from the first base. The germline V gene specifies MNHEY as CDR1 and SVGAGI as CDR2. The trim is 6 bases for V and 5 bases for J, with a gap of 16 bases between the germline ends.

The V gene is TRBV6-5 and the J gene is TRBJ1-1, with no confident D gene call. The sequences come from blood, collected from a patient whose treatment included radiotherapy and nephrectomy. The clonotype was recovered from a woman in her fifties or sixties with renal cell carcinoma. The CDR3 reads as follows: CASRGRGGETEAFF. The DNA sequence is TGTGCCAGCAGGGGCCGAGGCGGGGAAACTGAAGCTTTCTTT.